This TCR beta chain was obtained from a study of T cells of healthy individuals. With 6 bases removed from V and 6 bases from J, the gap between germline ends came to 8 bases. The CDR3 is made up of 11 amino acids. Germline CDR1 reads SNHLY; CDR2 reads FYNNEI. This clonotype was observed a few times. TCRdb analysed the 5' RACE reads with MiXCR anew, one entry per CDR3 protein. The table lists some 85,000 distinct CDR3 sequences, 4% to 5.5% of them singletons, with about 7.5% in the top ten. The sequence came from a female donor in good health. The rearrangement uses TRBV2 and TRBJ2-5, with D possibly TRBD2 on 6 matching bases. The CDR3 sequence: CASREGKTQYF. As DNA, the CDR3 is TGTGCCAGCAGGGAGGGCAAGACCCAGTACTTC.